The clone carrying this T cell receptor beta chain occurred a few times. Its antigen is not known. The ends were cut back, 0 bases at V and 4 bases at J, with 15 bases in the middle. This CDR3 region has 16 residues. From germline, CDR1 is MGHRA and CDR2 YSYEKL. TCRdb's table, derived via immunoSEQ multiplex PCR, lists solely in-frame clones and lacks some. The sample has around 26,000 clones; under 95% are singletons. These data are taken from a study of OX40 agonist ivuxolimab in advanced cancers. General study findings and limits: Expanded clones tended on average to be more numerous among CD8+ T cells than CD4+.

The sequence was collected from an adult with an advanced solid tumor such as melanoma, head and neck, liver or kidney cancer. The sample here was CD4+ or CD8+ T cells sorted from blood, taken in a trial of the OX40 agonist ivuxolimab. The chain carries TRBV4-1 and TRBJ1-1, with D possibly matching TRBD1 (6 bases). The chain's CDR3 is CASSQERRRGGTEAFF. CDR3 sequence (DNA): TGCGCCAGCAGCCAAGAGAGGCGGAGGGGGGGCACTGAAGCTTTCTTT.